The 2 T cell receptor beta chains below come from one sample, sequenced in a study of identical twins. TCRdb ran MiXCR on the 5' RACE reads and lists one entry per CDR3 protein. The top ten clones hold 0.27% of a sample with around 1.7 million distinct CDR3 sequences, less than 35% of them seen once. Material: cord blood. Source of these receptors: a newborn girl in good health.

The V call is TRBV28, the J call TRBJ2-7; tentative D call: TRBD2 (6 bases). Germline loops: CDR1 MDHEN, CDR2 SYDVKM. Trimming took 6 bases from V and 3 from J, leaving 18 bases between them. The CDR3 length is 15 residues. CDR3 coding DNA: TGTGCCAGCAGGGAGGGCCGGGACTTCTACTACGAGCAGTACTTC. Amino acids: CASREGRDFYYEQYF.

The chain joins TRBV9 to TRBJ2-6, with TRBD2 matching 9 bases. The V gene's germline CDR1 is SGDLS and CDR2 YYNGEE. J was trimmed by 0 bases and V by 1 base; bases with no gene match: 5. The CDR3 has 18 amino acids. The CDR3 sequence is CASSVRRLAASGANVLTF. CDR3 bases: TGTGCCAGCAGCGTAAGGAGACTAGCGGCCTCTGGGGCCAACGTCCTGACTTTC.